These T cell receptor beta chains were read from a single sample in a study of regulatory T cells in long-lasting Graves disease. TCRdb passed the multiplex PCR reads through MiXCR, listing each CDR3 protein once. In the table there are 350,000 to 450,000 distinct CDR3 sequences, approximately 10% of which are singletons. In addition, the sample was reused for a study of T cells in Graves' hyperthyroidism and ophthalmopathy.

Sequenced material: peripheral blood mononuclear cells (PBMCs), taken at new diagnosis, from a patient treated with antithyroid drugs. Receptor source: a woman between 18 and 29 years old with Graves disease. Each CDR3 is given with its conserved first and last residue. Fields, in order: clone size, V gene, J gene, D gene, CDR3 DNA, CDR3 protein. A D gene is named only where the DNA matches it firmly. Size values are once, few and many counts, or a class for expanded clones, and some rows have none.

>many|TRBV10-1|TRBJ2-1|TRBD2
TGCGCCAGCAGTACTGGACTAGCGGGAAATTACAATGAGCAGTTCTTC
CASSTGLAGNYNEQFF
>.|TRBV20-1|TRBJ2-5|.
TGCAGTGCTCTAGACTCAGGGGAGACCCAGTACTTC
CSALDSGETQYF
>many|TRBV30|TRBJ1-3|TRBD1
TGTGCCTGGAGTCCACCAAGGACAGGTGGAGTGAGAAACACCATATATTTT
CAWSPPRTGGVRNTIYF
>.|TRBV5-1|TRBJ2-2|.
TGCGCCAGCAGCTTGGGGTCTGTGCTCGCGAACACCGGGGAGCTGTTTTTT
CASSLGSVLANTGELFF
>many|TRBV28|TRBJ2-7|.
TGTGCCAGCAGCCCGGCTAGCTCCTACGAGCAGTACTTC
CASSPASSYEQYF
>.|TRBV4-3|TRBJ1-2|TRBD1
TGCGCCAGCAGCCAAGAGGGGGACAGAAGGCCCTACACCTTC
CASSQEGDRRPYTF
>few|TRBV10-3|TRBJ2-1|.
TGTGCCATCAGTGAACATGGGTTTTCAAAAGGATCCGGAGGCTACAATGAGCAGTTCTTC
CAISEHGFSKGSGGYNEQFF
>.|TRBV19|TRBJ2-7|.
TGTGCCACCAGTGGCGGGCTATACGAGCAGTACTTC
CATSGGLYEQYF
>.|TRBV29-1|TRBJ2-3|TRBD2
TGCAGCGTTCGGGTTGCGGGAGGCACAGATACGCAGTATTTT
CSVRVAGGTDTQYF
>many|TRBV12-3/TRBV12-4|TRBJ2-7|TRBD2
TGTGCCAGCAGCTCGGGACTAGCGGGACCCTACGAGCAGTACTTC
CASSSGLAGPYEQYF
>many|TRBV12-3/TRBV12-4|TRBJ1-1|.
TGTGCCAGCAGTTTATGGGGGGGGCAGGGCACTGAAGCTTTCTTT
CASSLWGGQGTEAFF
>few|TRBV30|TRBJ2-1|TRBD2
TGTGCCTGGAGGGGACTAGCGGGGAGAGCGAGGCAGTTCTTC
CAWRGLAGRARQFF
>many|TRBV7-9|TRBJ1-2|.
TGTGCCAGCAGCTTAAGGCCTGGTTACACCTTC
CASSLRPGYTF
>.|TRBV20-1|TRBJ2-1|TRBD1
TGCAGTGCGCAAGAGGGGACAGAGGCTATTGAGCAGTTCTTC
CSAQEGTEAIEQFF
>many|TRBV15|TRBJ2-6|.
TGTGCCACCAGCAGAGGAGCTTCTGGGGCCAACGTCCTGACTTTC
CATSRGASGANVLTF
>.|TRBV12-3/TRBV12-4|TRBJ1-1|.
TGTGCCAGCACCTTTTTTGGTAGCGTGAACACTGAAGCTTTCTTT
CASTFFGSVNTEAFF
>few|TRBV20-1|TRBJ2-1|TRBD2
TGCAGTGCAGGCGCAGGAGCGGGGGGTAAGGAGTTCTTC
CSAGAGAGGKEFF
>.|TRBV5-1|TRBJ2-6|TRBD1
TGCGCCAGCAGGAGGACAGGGGGCGAAGGGGCCAACGTCCTGACTTTC
CASRRTGGEGANVLTF
>many|TRBV10-2|TRBJ1-2|.
TGCGCCGTAAAATCAGGGGCGTATGGCTACACCTTC
CAVKSGAYGYTF
>many|TRBV3-1|TRBJ2-3|TRBD2
TGTGCCAGCACCCGTGGACTAGCTTCGGGCCCAGATACGCAGTATTTT
CASTRGLASGPDTQYF
>many|TRBV29-1|TRBJ2-5|TRBD2
TGCAGCTCACGGACTAGCGGGGGGTACCAAGAGACCCAGTACTTC
CSSRTSGGYQETQYF
>many|TRBV6-2/TRBV6-3|TRBJ1-1|TRBD1
TGTGCCAGCAGTTATAACACAGGGGGAAACACTGAAGCTTTCTTT
CASSYNTGGNTEAFF
>many|TRBV5-5|TRBJ2-5|.
TGTGCCAGCAGCTCCGAGGGAGGTTTGGAGACCCAGTACTTC
CASSSEGGLETQYF
>many|TRBV7-8|TRBJ2-1|TRBD2
TGTGCCAGCAGCTTCGGGACTAGCGGGAGGGCGGGGTACAATGAGCAGTTCTTC
CASSFGTSGRAGYNEQFF
>many|TRBV5-8|TRBJ1-5|.
TGTGCCGGGCGATCGGGACTCATCTGCAATCAGCCCCAGCATTTT
CAGRSGLICNQPQHF
>many|TRBV20-1|TRBJ1-4|TRBD1
TGCAGTGCTGCCGGGACAGGGACTCCAACTAATGAAAAACTGTTTTTT
CSAAGTGTPTNEKLFF
>many|TRBV6-2/TRBV6-3|TRBJ2-3|TRBD2
TGTGCCAGCAGTTGGTTCGGGACTAGCGGTCGCACAGATACGCAGTATTTT
CASSWFGTSGRTDTQYF
>many|TRBV6-2/TRBV6-3|TRBJ2-3|TRBD2
TGTGCCAGCAGTTCTCGACTAGCGGGAGCCACAGATACGCAGTATTTT
CASSSRLAGATDTQYF
>.|TRBV20-1|TRBJ2-7|.
TGCAGTGCTAGAGGGGAATTAACGCCCTACGAGCAGTACTTC
CSARGELTPYEQYF
>.|TRBV6-2/TRBV6-3|TRBJ2-3|.
TGTGCCAGCCGCCAACTAATGCGGCGAACCACAGATACGCAGTATTTT
CASRQLMRRTTDTQYF
>few|TRBV20-1|TRBJ1-5|TRBD1
TGCAGTGCTAGAGTGGACAGGGTGGGATATCAGCCCCAGCATTTT
CSARVDRVGYQPQHF
>few|TRBV20-1|TRBJ2-1|TRBD2
TGCAGTGCCACTAGCGGGCGACCTTACTTTAGCTCCTACAATGAGCAGTTCTTC
CSATSGRPYFSSYNEQFF
>few|TRBV11-2|TRBJ2-1|.
TGTGCCAGCGGCCTCTCCATTTCCGCCGGTTGGGATGAGCAGTTCTTC
CASGLSISAGWDEQFF
>few|TRBV13|TRBJ1-1|.
TGTGCCAGCAGCTTTCAGGCGAGGAACACTGAAGCTTTCTTT
CASSFQARNTEAFF
>few|TRBV11-2|TRBJ1-1|.
TGTGCCAGCAGCTTATCCCGGGGCATGAACACTGAAGCTTTCTTT
CASSLSRGMNTEAFF